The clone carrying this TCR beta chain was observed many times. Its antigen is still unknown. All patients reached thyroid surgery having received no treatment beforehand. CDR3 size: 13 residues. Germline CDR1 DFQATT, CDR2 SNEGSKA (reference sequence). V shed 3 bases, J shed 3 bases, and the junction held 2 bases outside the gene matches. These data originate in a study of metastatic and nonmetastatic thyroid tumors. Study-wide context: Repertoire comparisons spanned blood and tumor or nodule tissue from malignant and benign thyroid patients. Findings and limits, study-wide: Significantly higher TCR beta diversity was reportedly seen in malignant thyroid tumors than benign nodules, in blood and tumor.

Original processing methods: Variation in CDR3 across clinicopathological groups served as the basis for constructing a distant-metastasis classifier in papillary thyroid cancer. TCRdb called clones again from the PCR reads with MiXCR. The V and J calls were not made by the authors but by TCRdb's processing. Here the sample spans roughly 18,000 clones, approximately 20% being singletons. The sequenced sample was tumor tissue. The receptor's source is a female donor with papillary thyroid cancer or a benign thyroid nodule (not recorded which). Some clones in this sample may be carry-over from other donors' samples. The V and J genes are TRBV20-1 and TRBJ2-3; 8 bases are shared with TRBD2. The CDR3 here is CSASGGRTDTQYF. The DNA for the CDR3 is TGCAGTGCTAGTGGCGGGAGGACAGATACGCAGTATTTT.